What follows are 5 T cell receptor beta chains derived from one specimen sequenced in a study of T cells in Graves' hyperthyroidism and ophthalmopathy. TCR beta CDR3 regions were amplified from RNA transcripts. The TCR CDR3 was amplified in a first-round RT-PCR using the HTBI primer set. Via MiXCR, TCRdb re-called the multiplex PCR reads, giving one row per CDR3 protein. The table includes approximately 510,000 distinct CDR3 sequences, 40% to 50% detected once. Sequences were obtained from peripheral blood or thyroid tissue (not recorded which). These receptor sequences come from an adult woman with Graves' disease, either hyperthyroidism or ophthalmopathy (not recorded which).

The rearrangement joins TRBV7-2 to TRBJ2-2; 8 positions match TRBD2. The germline CDR1 and CDR2 sequences are SGHTA and FQGNSA. The CDR3 spans 21 residues. The junction had 20 bases not matched to a gene; V was cut back by 5 bases and J by 0 bases. The CDR3 region is CASSPRNNYLAGGSNTGELFF. The CDR3 DNA reads TGTGCCAGCAGCCCCAGAAATAATTACCTAGCGGGCGGTTCGAACACCGGGGAGCTGTTTTTT.

V and J are TRBV20-1 and TRBJ1-2; a weak D match, TRBD1 (5 bases). Per germline, CDR1 DFQATT and CDR2 SNEGSKA (reference sequence). This CDR3 contains 11 residues. V dropped 5 bases and J dropped 7 bases, with 11 bases sitting between them. DNA of the CDR3: TGCAGTGCTCCCAGGGTCGGTGGCTACACCTTC. This encodes CSAPRVGGYTF.

J is TRBJ2-2 and V is TRBV6-5; the match to TRBD2 covers 7 bases. Germline V CDR1 and CDR2: MNHEY, SVGAGI. V shed 10 bases, J shed 7 bases, and the junction held 12 bases outside the gene matches. This CDR3 is 14 amino acids long. CDR3 DNA sequence: TGTGCCATCAGGGAGGGCCGCAGTCACGGGGAGCTGTTTTTT. It encodes CAIREGRSHGELFF.

This clonotype showed up many times. The rearrangement uses TRBV7-9 and TRBJ2-6, with D possibly being TRBD1 (5 bases). The ends were cut back, 6 bases at V and 0 bases at J, with 12 bases in the middle. This CDR3 has 16 residues. The germline V gene has CDR1 SEHNR and CDR2 FQNEAQ (reference sequence). CDR3 DNA: TGTGCCAGCAGACCCCCACAGGTCTCTGGGGCCAACGTCCTGACTTTC. Protein sequence: CASRPPQVSGANVLTF.

The chain carries TRBV6-1 and TRBJ1-1; a possible D gene is TRBD1 (6 bases). Germline CDR1 is MNHNS and CDR2 is SASEGT. This CDR3 contains 15 residues. The V gene lost 7 bases and the J gene lost 3 bases, with 18 bases spanning the gap. Here the CDR3 reads CASTRGGWAHTEAFF. The CDR3 coding sequence is TGTGCCAGCACCAGAGGGGGTTGGGCGCACACTGAAGCTTTCTTT.